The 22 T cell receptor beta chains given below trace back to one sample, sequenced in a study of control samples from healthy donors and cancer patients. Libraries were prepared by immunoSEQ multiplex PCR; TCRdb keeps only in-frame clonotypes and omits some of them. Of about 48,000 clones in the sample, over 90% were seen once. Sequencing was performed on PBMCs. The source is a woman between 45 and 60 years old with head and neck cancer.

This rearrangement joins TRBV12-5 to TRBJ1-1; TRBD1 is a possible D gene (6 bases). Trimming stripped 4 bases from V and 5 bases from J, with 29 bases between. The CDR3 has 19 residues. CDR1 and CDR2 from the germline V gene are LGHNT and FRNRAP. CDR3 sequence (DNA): TGTGCTAGTGGTTGGGCCGGGGGCAGGCCCTTCGGAGGTGGGACTGAAGCTTTCTTT. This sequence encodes CASGWAGGRPFGGGTEAFF.

Here the CDR3 reads CASSLAAGLSTDTQYF. For the CDR3, the DNA is TGCGCCAGCAGCTTGGCCGCAGGGCTCTCCACAGATACGCAGTATTTT. This chain links TRBV5-1 with TRBJ2-3; D perhaps matches TRBD1 (5 bases). V was cut by 0 bases and J by 2 bases, with 13 bases left in between. This CDR3 contains 16 residues. CDR1 and CDR2 from the germline V gene are SGHRS and YFSETQ.

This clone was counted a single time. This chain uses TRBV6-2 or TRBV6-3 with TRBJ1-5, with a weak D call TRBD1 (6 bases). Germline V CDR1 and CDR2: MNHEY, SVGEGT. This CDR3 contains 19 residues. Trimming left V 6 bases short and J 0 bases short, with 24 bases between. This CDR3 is CASSPPPGHEGYSNQPQHF. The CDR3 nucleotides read TGTGCCAGCAGCCCCCCCCCGGGACACGAGGGGTATAGCAATCAGCCCCAGCATTTT.

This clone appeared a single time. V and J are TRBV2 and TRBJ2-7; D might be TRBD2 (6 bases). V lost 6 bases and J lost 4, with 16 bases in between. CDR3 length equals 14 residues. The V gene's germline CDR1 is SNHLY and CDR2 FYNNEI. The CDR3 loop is CASRRGTGEYEQYF. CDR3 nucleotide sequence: TGTGCCAGCAGGAGAGGGACGGGAGAATACGAGCAGTACTTC.

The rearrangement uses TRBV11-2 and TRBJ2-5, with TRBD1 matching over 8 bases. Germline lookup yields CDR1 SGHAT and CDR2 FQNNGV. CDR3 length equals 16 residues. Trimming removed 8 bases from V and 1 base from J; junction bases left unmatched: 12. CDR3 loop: CASGWGRGRSQETQYF. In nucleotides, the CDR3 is TGTGCCAGCGGGTGGGGCAGGGGGCGATCCCAAGAGACCCAGTACTTC. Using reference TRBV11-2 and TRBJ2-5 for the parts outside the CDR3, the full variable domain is EAGVAQSPRYKIIEKRQSVAFWCNPISGHATLYWYQQILGQGPKLLIQFQNNGVVDDSQLPKDRFSAERLKGVDSTLKIQPAKLEDSAVYLCASGWGRGRSQETQYFGPGTRLLVL.

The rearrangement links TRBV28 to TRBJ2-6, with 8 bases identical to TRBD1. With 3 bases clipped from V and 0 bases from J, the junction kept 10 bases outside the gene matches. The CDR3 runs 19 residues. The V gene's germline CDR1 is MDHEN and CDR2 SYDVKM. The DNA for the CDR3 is TGTGCCAGCAGTTTGCCTCCGGGACAGGTGTACTCTGGGGCCAACGTCCTGACTTTC. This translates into CASSLPPGQVYSGANVLTF.

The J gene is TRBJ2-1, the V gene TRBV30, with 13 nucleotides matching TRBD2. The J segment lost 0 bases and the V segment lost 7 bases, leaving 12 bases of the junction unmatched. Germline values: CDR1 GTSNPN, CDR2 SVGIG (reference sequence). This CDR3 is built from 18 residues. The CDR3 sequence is CASGAGTSGASSYNEQFF. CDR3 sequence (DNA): TGTGCCTCCGGGGCCGGGACTAGCGGGGCTAGCTCCTACAATGAGCAGTTCTTC.

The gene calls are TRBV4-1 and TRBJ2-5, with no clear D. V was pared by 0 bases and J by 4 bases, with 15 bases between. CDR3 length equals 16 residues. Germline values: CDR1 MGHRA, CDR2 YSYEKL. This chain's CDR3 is CASSQEVVGSGETQYF. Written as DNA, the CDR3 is TGCGCCAGCAGCCAAGAGGTAGTGGGGTCTGGAGAGACCCAGTACTTC.

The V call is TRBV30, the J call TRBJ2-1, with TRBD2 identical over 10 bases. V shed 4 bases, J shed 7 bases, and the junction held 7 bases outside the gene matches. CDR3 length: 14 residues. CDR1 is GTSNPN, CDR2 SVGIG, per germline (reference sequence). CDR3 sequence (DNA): TGTGCCTGGACCTCTAGCGGGAGCGGAAATGAGCAGTTCTTC. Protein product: CAWTSSGSGNEQFF.

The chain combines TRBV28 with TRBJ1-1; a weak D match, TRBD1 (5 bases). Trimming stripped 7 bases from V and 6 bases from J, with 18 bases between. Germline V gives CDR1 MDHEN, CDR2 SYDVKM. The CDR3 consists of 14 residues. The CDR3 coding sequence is TGTGCCAGCAAGCGGAACGGGGCCCCCCCTGAAGCTTTCTTT. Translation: CASKRNGAPPEAFF. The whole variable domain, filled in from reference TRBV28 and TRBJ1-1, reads DVKVTQSSRYLVKRTGEKVFLECVQDMDHENMFWYRQDPGLGLRLIYFSYDVKMKEKGDIPEGYSVSREKKERFSLILESASTNQTSMYLCASKRNGAPPEAFFGQGTRLTVV.

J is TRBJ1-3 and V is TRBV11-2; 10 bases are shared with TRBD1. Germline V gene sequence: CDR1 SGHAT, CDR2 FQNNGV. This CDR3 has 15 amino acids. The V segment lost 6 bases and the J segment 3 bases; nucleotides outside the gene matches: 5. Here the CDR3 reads CASSRDRGGGNTIYF. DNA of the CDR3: TGTGCCAGCAGTCGGGACAGGGGCGGTGGAAACACCATATATTTT.

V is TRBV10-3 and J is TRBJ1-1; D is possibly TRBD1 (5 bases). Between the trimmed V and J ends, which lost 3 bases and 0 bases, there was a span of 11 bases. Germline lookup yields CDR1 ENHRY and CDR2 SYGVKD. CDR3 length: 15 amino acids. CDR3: CAISEGQGMNTEAFF. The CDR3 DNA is TGTGCCATCAGTGAAGGGCAGGGAATGAACACTGAAGCTTTCTTT.

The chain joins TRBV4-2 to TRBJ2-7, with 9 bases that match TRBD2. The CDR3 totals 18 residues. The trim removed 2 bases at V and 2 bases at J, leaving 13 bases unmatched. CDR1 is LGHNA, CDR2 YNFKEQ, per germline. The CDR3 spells CASSQPPLAGELPYEQYF. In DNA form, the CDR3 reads TGTGCCAGCAGCCAACCTCCTTTAGCGGGAGAGTTGCCCTACGAGCAGTACTTC.

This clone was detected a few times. CDR3 nucleotide sequence: TGTGCCAGCAGCCAAGTTAAGGGTAACACAGATACGCAGTATTTT. Encoded protein: CASSQVKGNTDTQYF. The chain couples TRBV4-2 to TRBJ2-3; D remains ambiguous. The germline V and J ends were trimmed by 1 base and 2 bases, with 10 bases remaining between them. This CDR3 is built from 15 residues. CDR1 and CDR2 (germline): LGHNA, YNFKEQ.

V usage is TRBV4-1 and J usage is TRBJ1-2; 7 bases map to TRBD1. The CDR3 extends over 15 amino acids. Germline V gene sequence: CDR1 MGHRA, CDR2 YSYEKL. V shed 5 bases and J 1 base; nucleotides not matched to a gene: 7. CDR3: CASSSPGQYNYGYTF. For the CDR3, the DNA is TGCGCCAGCAGCTCACCGGGACAGTATAACTATGGCTACACCTTC.

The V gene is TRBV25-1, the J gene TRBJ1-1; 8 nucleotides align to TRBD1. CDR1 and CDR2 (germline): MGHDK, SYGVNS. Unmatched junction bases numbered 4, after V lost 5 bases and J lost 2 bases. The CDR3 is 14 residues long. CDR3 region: CASSRQGFNTEAFF. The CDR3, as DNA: TGTGCCAGCAGTAGACAGGGGTTTAACACTGAAGCTTTCTTT. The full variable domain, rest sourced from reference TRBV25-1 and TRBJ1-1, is EADIYQTPRYLVIGTGKKITLECSQTMGHDKMYWYQQDPGMELHLIHYSYGVNSTEKGDLSSESTVSRIRTEHFPLTLESARPSHTSQYLCASSRQGFNTEAFFGQGTRLTVV.

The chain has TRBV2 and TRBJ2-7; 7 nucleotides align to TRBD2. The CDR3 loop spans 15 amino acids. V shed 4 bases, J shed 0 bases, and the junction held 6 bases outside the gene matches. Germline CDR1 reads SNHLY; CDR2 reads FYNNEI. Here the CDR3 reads CASSVSGGLSYEQYF. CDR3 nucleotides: TGTGCCAGCAGTGTTTCGGGGGGACTCTCCTACGAGCAGTACTTC.

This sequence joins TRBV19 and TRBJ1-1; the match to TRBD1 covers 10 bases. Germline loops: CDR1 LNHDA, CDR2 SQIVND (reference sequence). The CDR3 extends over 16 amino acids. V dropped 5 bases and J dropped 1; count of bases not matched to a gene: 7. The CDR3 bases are TGTGCCAGTAGTCCGGGACAGGGGACGGAGAACACTGAAGCTTTCTTT. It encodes CASSPGQGTENTEAFF.

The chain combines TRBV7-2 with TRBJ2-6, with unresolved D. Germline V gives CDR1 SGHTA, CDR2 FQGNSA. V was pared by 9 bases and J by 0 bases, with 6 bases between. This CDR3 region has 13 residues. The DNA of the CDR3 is TGTGCCAGTCAGAGCTCTGGGGCCAACGTCCTGACTTTC. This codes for CASQSSGANVLTF.

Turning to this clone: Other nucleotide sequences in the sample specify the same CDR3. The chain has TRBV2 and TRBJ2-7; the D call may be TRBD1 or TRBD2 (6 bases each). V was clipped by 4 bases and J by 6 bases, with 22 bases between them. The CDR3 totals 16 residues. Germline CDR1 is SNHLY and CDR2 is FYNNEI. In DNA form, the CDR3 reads TGTGCCAGCAGTGGGGGGCTAGGGGGGACTGGGGGCGAGCAGTACTTC. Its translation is CASSGGLGGTGGEQYF.

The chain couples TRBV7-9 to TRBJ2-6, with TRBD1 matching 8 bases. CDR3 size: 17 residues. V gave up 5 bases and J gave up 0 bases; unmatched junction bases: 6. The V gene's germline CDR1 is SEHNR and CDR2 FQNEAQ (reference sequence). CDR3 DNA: TGTGCCAGCAGCCCGGGACAGGTCTACTCTGGGGCCAACGTCCTGACTTTC. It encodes CASSPGQVYSGANVLTF. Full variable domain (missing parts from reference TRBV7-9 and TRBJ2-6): DTGVSQNPRHKITKRGQNVTFRCDPISEHNRLYWYRQTLGQGPEFLTYFQNEAQLEKSRLLSDRFSAERPKGSFSTLEIQRTEQGDSAMYLCASSPGQVYSGANVLTFGAGSRLTVL.

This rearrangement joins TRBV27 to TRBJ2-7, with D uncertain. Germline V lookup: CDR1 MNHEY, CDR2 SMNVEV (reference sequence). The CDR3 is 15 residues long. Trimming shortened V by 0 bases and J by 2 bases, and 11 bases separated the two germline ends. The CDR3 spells CASSLSGRRTYEQYF. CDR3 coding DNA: TGTGCCAGCAGTTTATCGGGCCGACGCACCTACGAGCAGTACTTC.